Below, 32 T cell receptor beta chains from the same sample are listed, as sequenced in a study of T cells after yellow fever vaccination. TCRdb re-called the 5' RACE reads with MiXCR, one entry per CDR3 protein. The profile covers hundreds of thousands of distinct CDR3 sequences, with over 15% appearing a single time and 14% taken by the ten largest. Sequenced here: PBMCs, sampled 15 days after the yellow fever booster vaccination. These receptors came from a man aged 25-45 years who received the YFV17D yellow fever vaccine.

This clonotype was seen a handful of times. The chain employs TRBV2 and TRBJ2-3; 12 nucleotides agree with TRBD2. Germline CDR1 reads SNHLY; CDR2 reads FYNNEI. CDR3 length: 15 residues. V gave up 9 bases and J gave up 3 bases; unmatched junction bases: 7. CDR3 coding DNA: TGTGCCAGGACACTGGGACTAGCGGGTACAGATACGCAGTATTTT. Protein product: CARTLGLAGTDTQYF. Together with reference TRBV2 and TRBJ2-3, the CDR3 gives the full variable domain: EPEVTQTPSHQVTQMGQEVILRCVPISNHLYFYWYRQILGQKVEFLVSFYNNEISEKSEIFDDQFSVERPDGSNFTLKIRSTKLEDSAMYFCARTLGLAGTDTQYFGPGTRLTVL.

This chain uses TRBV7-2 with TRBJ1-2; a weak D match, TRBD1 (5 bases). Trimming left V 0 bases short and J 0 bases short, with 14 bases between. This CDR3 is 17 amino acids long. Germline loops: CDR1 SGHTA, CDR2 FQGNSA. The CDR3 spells CASSLAYGTQANYGYTF. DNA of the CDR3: TGTGCCAGCAGCTTAGCTTATGGGACGCAGGCTAACTATGGCTACACCTTC.

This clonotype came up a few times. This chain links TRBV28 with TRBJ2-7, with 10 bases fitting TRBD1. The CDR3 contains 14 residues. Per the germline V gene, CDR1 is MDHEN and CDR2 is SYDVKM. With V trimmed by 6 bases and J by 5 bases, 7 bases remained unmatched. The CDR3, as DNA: TGTGCCAGCAGCAGACAGGGGGCTAGGGACGAGCAGTACTTC. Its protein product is CASSRQGARDEQYF.

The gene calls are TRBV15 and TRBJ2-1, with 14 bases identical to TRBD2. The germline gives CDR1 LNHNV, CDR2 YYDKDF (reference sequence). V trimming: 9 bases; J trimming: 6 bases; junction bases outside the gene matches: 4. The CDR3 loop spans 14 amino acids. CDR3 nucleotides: TGTGCCACGGCGGGACTAGCGGGAGTCAATGAGCAGTTCTTC. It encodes CATAGLAGVNEQFF.

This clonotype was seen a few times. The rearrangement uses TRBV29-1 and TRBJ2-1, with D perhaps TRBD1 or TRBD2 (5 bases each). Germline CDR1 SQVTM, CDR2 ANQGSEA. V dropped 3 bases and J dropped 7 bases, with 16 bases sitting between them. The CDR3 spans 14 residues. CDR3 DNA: TGCAGCGTTGAGAGCCCGGGGAAGGGGAATGAGCAGTTCTTC. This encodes CSVESPGKGNEQFF.

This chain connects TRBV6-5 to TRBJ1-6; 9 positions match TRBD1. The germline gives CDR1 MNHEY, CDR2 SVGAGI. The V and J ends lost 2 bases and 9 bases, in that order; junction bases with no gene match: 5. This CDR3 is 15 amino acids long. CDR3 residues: CASSYGTGIGSPLHF. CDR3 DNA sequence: TGTGCCAGCAGTTACGGGACAGGGATTGGTTCACCCCTCCACTTT.

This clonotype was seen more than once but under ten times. The CDR3 DNA is TGTGCCATCAGTGAGTCTGCCATCAGGGGGCAGAGCACAGATACGCAGTATTTT. The encoded protein is CAISESAIRGQSTDTQYF. This chain connects TRBV10-3 to TRBJ2-3; TRBD1 matches 8 bases. CDR3 size: 18 residues. V trimming: 0 bases; J trimming: 0 bases; junction bases outside the gene matches: 8. The germline V gene has CDR1 ENHRY and CDR2 SYGVKD.

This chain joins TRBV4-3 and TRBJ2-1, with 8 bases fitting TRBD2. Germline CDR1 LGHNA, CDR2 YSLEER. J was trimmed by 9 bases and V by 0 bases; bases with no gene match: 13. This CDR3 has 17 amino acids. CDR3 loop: CASSQELSQREWGEQFF. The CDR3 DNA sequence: TGCGCCAGCAGCCAAGAATTAAGCCAGCGGGAGTGGGGTGAGCAGTTCTTC.

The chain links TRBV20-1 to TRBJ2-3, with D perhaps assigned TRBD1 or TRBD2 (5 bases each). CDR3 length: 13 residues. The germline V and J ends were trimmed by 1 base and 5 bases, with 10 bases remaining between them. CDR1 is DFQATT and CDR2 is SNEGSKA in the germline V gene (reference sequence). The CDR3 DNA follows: TGCAGTGCTAGAGTTGGGGCGGGAGATACGCAGTATTTT. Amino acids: CSARVGAGDTQYF.

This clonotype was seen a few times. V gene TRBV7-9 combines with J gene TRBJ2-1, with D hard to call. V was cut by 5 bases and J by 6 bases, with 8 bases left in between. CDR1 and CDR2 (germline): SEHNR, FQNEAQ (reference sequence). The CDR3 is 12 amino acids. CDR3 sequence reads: CASSPAVNEQFF. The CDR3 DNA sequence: TGTGCCAGCAGCCCTGCCGTCAATGAGCAGTTCTTC.

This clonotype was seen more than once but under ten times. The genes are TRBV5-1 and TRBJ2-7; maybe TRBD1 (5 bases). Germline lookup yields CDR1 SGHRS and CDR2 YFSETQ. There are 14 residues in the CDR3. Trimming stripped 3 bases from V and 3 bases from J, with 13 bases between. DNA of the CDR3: TGCGCCAGCAGCTCCCAAATTACAGGCTACGAGCAGTACTTC. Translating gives CASSSQITGYEQYF.

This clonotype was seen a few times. This CDR3 is CASSLPGTHSYNEQFF. The CDR3 region has the DNA TGTGCCAGCAGCCTACCCGGGACACACTCCTACAATGAGCAGTTCTTC. This chain links TRBV5-4 with TRBJ2-1, with a possible D match to TRBD1 (6 bases). CDR1 and CDR2 (germline): SGHNT, YYREEE (reference sequence). CDR3 length: 16 amino acids. Trimming removed 4 bases at V and 0 bases at J, with 14 bases between.

The CDR3 reads CASSTRDRFTGELFF. In DNA form, the CDR3 reads TGTGCCAGCAGCACCCGGGACCGTTTCACCGGGGAGCTGTTTTTT. The chain employs TRBV7-2 and TRBJ2-2; D might be TRBD1 or TRBD2, each matching 5 bases. Germline V lookup: CDR1 SGHTA, CDR2 FQGNSA. CDR3 length equals 15 residues. The germline V and J ends were trimmed by 5 bases and 4 bases, with 14 bases remaining between them.

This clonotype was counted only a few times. CDR3 nucleotide sequence: TGTGCCAGCAGCCACGGCGGACTAGCGGGTTCCGAGCAGTACTTC. This translates into CASSHGGLAGSEQYF. The genes are TRBV7-2 and TRBJ2-7, with 11 bases aligning to TRBD2. Losses at the gene ends were 5 bases for V and 6 bases for J; bases not matched to a gene: 9. Germline CDR1 is SGHTA and CDR2 is FQGNSA. This CDR3 region has 15 residues.

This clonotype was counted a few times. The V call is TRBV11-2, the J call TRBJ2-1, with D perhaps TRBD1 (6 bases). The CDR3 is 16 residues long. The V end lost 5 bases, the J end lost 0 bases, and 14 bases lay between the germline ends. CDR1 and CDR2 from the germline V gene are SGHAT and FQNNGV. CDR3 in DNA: TGTGCCAGCAGCCAGGATAGGACAGTCTCCTACAATGAGCAGTTCTTC. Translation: CASSQDRTVSYNEQFF.

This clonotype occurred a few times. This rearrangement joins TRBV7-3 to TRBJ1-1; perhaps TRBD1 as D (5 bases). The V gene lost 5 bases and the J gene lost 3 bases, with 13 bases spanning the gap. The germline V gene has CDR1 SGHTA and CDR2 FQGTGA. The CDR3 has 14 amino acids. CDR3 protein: CASSLEGLDTEAFF. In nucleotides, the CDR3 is TGTGCCAGCAGCCTAGAGGGGTTGGACACTGAAGCTTTCTTT.

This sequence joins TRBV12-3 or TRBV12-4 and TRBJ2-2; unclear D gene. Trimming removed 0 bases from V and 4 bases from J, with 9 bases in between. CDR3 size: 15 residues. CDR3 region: CASSLALRGTGELFF. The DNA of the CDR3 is TGTGCCAGCAGTTTAGCCCTGCGTGGCACCGGGGAGCTGTTTTTT.

The CDR3 loop is CASSPTTVYSNQPQHF. CDR3 DNA sequence: TGTGCCAGCTCACCAACTACAGTGTATAGCAATCAGCCCCAGCATTTT. This chain uses TRBV18 with TRBJ1-5; D remains ambiguous. Germline V lookup: CDR1 KGHSH, CDR2 LQKENI. The length of the CDR3 is 16 residues. V was clipped by 2 bases and J by 0 bases, with 11 bases between them.

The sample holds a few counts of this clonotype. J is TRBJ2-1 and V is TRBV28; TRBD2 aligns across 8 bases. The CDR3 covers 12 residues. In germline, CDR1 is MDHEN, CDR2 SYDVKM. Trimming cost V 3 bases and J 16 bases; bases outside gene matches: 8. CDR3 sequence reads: CASSLSRLASFF. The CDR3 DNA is TGTGCCAGCAGTTTGAGTCGACTAGCGTCCTTCTTC.

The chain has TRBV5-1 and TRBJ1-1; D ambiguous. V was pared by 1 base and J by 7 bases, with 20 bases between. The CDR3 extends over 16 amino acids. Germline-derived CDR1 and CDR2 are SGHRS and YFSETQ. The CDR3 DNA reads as TGCGCCAGCAGCTTGCCGATTGTAAGTGGGTTGGATGAAGCTTTCTTT. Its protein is CASSLPIVSGLDEAFF.

As DNA, the CDR3 is TGTGCCAGCAGCTTAGCCCCAAACACCTACGAGCAGTACTTC. Translated, it gives CASSLAPNTYEQYF. The chain has TRBV7-9 and TRBJ2-7; D unclear. The CDR3 has 14 amino acids. Per germline, CDR1 SEHNR and CDR2 FQNEAQ (reference sequence). Trimming cost V 0 bases and J 2 bases, with 8 bases left between them.

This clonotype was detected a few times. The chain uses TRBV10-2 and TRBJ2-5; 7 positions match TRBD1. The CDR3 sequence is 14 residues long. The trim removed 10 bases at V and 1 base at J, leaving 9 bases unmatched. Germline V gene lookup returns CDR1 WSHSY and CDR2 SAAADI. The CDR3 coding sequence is TGCGCCACCACTGACAGGGACCGCCAAGAGACCCAGTACTTC. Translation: CATTDRDRQETQYF.

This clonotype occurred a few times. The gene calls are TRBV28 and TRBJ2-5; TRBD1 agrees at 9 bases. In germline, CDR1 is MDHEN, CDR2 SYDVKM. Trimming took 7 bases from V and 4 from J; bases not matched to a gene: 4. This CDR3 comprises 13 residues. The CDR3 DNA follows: TGTGCCAGCATCACAGGGGGCGCAGAGACCCAGTACTTC. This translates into CASITGGAETQYF. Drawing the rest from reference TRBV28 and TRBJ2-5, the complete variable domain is DVKVTQSSRYLVKRTGEKVFLECVQDMDHENMFWYRQDPGLGLRLIYFSYDVKMKEKGDIPEGYSVSREKKERFSLILESASTNQTSMYLCASITGGAETQYFGPGTRLLVL.

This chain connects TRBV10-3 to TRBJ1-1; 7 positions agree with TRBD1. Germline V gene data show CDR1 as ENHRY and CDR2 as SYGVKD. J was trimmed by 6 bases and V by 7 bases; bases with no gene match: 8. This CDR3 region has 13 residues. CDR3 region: CAITGQAGAEAFF. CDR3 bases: TGTGCCATCACCGGACAGGCTGGGGCTGAAGCTTTCTTT.

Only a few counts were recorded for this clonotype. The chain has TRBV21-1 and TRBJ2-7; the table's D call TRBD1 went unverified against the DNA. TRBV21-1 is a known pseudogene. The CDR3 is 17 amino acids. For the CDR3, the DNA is TGTGCCAGCAGCAAAGGTGGGGGTAGGGAAGCCTACGACGAGCAGTACTTC. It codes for CASSKGGGREAYDEQYF.

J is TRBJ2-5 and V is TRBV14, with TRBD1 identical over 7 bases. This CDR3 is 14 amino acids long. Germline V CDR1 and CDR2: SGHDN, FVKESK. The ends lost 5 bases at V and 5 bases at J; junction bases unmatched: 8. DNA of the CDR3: TGTGCCAGCAGCTACGGACAGGCGAAGGAGACCCAGTACTTC. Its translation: CASSYGQAKETQYF.

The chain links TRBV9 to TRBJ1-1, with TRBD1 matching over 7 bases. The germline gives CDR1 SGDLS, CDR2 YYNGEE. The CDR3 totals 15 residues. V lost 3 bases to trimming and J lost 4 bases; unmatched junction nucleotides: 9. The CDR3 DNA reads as TGTGCCAGCAGCGCGCAGACAGGGTTGGGCACTGAAGCTTTCTTT. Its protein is CASSAQTGLGTEAFF.

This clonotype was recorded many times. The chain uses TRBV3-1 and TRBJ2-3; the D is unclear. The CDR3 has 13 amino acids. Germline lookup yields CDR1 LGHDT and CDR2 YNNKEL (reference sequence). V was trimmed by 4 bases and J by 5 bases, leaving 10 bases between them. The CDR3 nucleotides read TGTGCCAGCAGCCTCACTGGGCGAGATACGCAGTATTTT. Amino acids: CASSLTGRDTQYF.

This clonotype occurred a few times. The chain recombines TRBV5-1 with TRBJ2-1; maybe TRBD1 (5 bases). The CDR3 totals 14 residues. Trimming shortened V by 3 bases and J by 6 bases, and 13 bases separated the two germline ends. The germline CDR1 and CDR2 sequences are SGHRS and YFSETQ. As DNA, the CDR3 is TGCGCCAGCAGCTCCCGTGTTCAGGGCAATGAGCAGTTCTTC. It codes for CASSSRVQGNEQFF.

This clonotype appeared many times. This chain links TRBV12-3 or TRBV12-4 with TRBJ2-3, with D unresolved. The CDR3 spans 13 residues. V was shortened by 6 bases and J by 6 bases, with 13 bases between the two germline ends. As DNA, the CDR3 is TGTGCCAGCAGCTCCGGATCACGGGATACGCAGTATTTT. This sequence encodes CASSSGSRDTQYF.

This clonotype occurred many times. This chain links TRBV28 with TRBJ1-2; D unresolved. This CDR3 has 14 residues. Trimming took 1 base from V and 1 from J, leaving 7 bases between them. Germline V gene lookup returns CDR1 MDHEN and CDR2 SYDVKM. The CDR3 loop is CASSLSGSNYGYTF. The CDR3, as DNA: TGTGCCAGCAGTTTATCGGGGAGTAACTATGGCTACACCTTC.

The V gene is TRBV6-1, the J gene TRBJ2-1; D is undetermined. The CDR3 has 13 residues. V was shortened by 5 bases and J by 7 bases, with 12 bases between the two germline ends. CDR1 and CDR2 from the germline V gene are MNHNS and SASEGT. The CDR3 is CASSQHWVNEQFF. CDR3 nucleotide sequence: TGTGCCAGCAGTCAACACTGGGTGAATGAGCAGTTCTTC.